Listed below are T cell receptor beta chains from one sample, sequenced in a study of blood T cell repertoires in COVID-19. The table came from immunoSEQ multiplex PCR; TCRdb's copy has only in-frame clones and leaves some out. Counted here are 100,000 to 120,000 clones, roughly 79% occurring once; the ten biggest clones make up 15% to 20%. Sequenced: peripheral blood. These receptors all come from a woman older than 75 with active or convalescent COVID-19. Both conserved end residues are part of each CDR3. Size values are once, few and many counts, or a class for expanded clones, and some rows have none.

-,TRBV12-5,CASVLQGNYGYTF
-,TRBV9,CASSPRTDTQYF
once,TRBV5-1,CASTQLDVWGGNTQYF
-,TRBV5-1,CASRSDMGLWGYTF
-,TRBV6-5,CASSYTQGNTEAFF
-,TRBV5-1,CASSSDPTGGQAEAFF
once,TRBV5-1,CASSSSGTTGGETQYF
-,TRBV18,CASSPPRGRVELTDTQYF
-,TRBV7-2,CASSSGTSGRAGNEQFF
-,TRBV18,CASSPLFSGANVLTF
few,TRBV5-6,CASSGPRSYTF
-,TRBV7-9,CASTLAGGLQETQYF
-,TRBV28,CASSPWDRFTDTQYF
-,TRBV27,CASSLTGNTEAFF
-,TRBV24-1,CATRGNSGNTIYF
-,TRBV12-3/TRBV12-4,CASSPNPTGEQFF
many,TRBV5-6,CASSSGTGLYYGYTF
-,TRBV15,CATSRDKGQTRENIQYF
-,TRBV7-3,CASSHGGPWDGELFF
-,TRBV7-8,CASSLDGGLVSGEQFF
-,TRBV9,CASSPWAGRGPAKNIQYF
-,TRBV5-1,CASSLMNNHNSPLHF
once,TRBV5-1,CASGAYPLRGAYGYTF
-,TRBV7-3,CASSELAASSTDTQYF
-,TRBV5-4,CASSPGTSGDYNEQFF
-,TRBV9,CASSGAGVSYNEQFF
-,TRBV5-1,CASRPLQGRYGYTF
few,TRBV7-9,CASSLGRLAGGPRLNEQFF
-,TRBV7-8,CASSFRTIYNEQFF